Listed below are T cell receptor beta chains from one sample, sequenced in a study of blood T cell repertoires in COVID-19. TCRdb's copy holds only in-frame clones and misses some; the assay was immunoSEQ multiplex PCR. The sample contains a few hundred thousand clones, around 80% of which appear only once. The sample comprised peripheral blood. Receptors originate from a man aged 60-69 years with acute or convalescent COVID-19. Both conserved end residues are part of each CDR3. D genes are given only for firm matches. Size tells how often a clone was seen (once, few, many) or the class of an expanded clone, and some rows leave it out.

d_call j_call clone_size v_call cdr3_nt cdr3_aa
TRBD1 TRBJ1-1 - TRBV11-1 TGTGCCAGCAGCTTTTTCCAGGGGGACACTGAAGCTTTCTTT CASSFFQGDTEAFF
- TRBJ2-5 - TRBV6-5 TGTGCCAGCAGCCACCCCGGGTACCAAGAGACCCAGTACTTC CASSHPGYQETQYF
TRBD2 TRBJ2-3 - TRBV10-3 TGTGCCATCAGTGAGTCCAGGTCTAGCGGGAGGGTTGGAGATACGCAGTATTTT CAISESRSSGRVGDTQYF
TRBD2 TRBJ2-1 - TRBV5-1 TGCGCCAGCAGCTTGGGGACTAGCGGGGGGGCGTACAATGAGCAGTTCTTC CASSLGTSGGAYNEQFF
TRBD2 TRBJ2-2 - TRBV5-1 TGCGCCAGCAGCTTGATAGGCGGGGGGGCCACCGGGGAGCTGTTTTTT CASSLIGGGATGELFF
TRBD2 TRBJ2-3 few TRBV7-6 TGTGCCAGCAGCTTAGTTAGCGGGAGGGATACGCAGTATTTT CASSLVSGRDTQYF
TRBD2 TRBJ2-2 - TRBV10-3 TGTGCCATCAGACGGGGGGGCACCGGGGAGCTGTTTTTT CAIRRGGTGELFF
- TRBJ2-2 few TRBV6-6 TGTGCCAGCAGTTATAATTTCCCCGGGGAGCTGTTTTTT CASSYNFPGELFF
- TRBJ1-2 - TRBV7-2 TGTGCCAGCAGCTTCCCAGGACTTAGGACGGCGGGAGGCTACACCTTC CASSFPGLRTAGGYTF
- TRBJ2-1 - TRBV7-2 TGTGCCAGCAGCTTATTGGTAGTAGGCAGGGCCCACAATGAGCAGTTCTTC CASSLLVVGRAHNEQFF
- TRBJ1-1 - TRBV12-3/TRBV12-4 TGTGCCAGCAGTTTCAGGGAGAACACTGAAGCTTTCTTT CASSFRENTEAFF
- TRBJ1-1 - TRBV6-5 TGTGCCAGCAGTCAACTACAGGTTATGAACACTGAAGCTTTCTTT CASSQLQVMNTEAFF
TRBD2 TRBJ2-5 - TRBV6-5 TGTGCCAGCAGTTATGGAGGGAGGGCCGTCGAGACCCAGTACTTC CASSYGGRAVETQYF
- TRBJ2-5 - TRBV29-1 TGCAGCGTGGGGACCCTTATGGGGGGAGAGACCCAGTACTTC CSVGTLMGGETQYF
- TRBJ2-7 - TRBV2 TGTGCCAGCAGTGTGAAAGTTGGCCACGAGCAGTACTTC CASSVKVGHEQYF
- TRBJ2-7 - TRBV11-2 TGTGCCAGCAGCTTAGAGGGGGGACAGTACCACGAGCAGTACTTC CASSLEGGQYHEQYF
- TRBJ2-7 - TRBV11-1 TGTGCCAGCAGCACCACGGAGAGGTCCTCCTACGAGCAGTACTTC CASSTTERSSYEQYF
TRBD1 TRBJ1-5 - TRBV30 TGTGCCTGGAGTGCCGGGACAGGACCCAATCAGCCCCAGCATTTT CAWSAGTGPNQPQHF
- TRBJ1-5 - TRBV28 TGTGCCAGCAGTGCACAGGGCGGCAATCAGCCCCAGCATTTT CASSAQGGNQPQHF
TRBD1 TRBJ2-4 - TRBV2 TGTGCCAGCAGTGCAACCACCGGACAGGGTAGGCACATTCAGTACTTC CASSATTGQGRHIQYF
TRBD1 TRBJ1-5 - TRBV19 TGTGCCAGTAGTATCACCTCGACAGGGTCAAATCAGCCCCAGCATTTT CASSITSTGSNQPQHF
- TRBJ2-1 - TRBV5-1 TGCGCCAGCAGGCCCCTCGGGGGAAAATTGTACAATGAGCAGTTCTTC CASRPLGGKLYNEQFF
- TRBJ2-6 - TRBV7-7 TGTGCTAGCAGCCAAGGGGTATCTGGGGCCAACGTCCTGACTTTC CASSQGVSGANVLTF
- TRBJ2-5 - TRBV15 TGTGCCACCAGCAGAGACGCGGTGGAAGAGACCCAGTACTTC CATSRDAVEETQYF
- TRBJ1-2 once TRBV24-1 TGTGCCACCAGTGACACCCTTTTACAGCAGCCGGGAGGCTACACCTTC CATSDTLLQQPGGYTF
- TRBJ1-4 - TRBV4-3 TGCGCCAGCAGCCAAGAGAGGGTGGAACTGTTTTTT CASSQERVELFF